A selection of T cell receptor beta chains follows, all from one sample in a study of blood T cell repertoires in COVID-19. Produced via immunoSEQ multiplex PCR; TCRdb's table is partial and in-frame only. The sample yields roughly 250,000 clones, about 87% seen once. Input material: PBMCs or T cells enriched from blood (not recorded which). These receptors were taken from a woman between 45 and 65 years old who had recovered from COVID-19. Both conserved end residues are part of each CDR3. A D gene is named only where the DNA matches it firmly. The size entry is marked missing in some rows and otherwise reads once, few, many or a size class.

J gene: TRBJ1-2; V gene: TRBV5-1; clone size: NA; D gene: NA; CDR3 protein: CASSITRGSNYGYTF; CDR3 DNA: TGCGCCAGCAGTATCACGAGGGGGAGTAACTATGGCTACACCTTC
J gene: TRBJ1-1; V gene: TRBV7-6; clone size: NA; D gene: NA; CDR3 protein: CASSLTQNTEAFF; CDR3 DNA: TGTGCCAGCAGCTTAACTCAAAACACTGAAGCTTTCTTT
J gene: TRBJ2-7; V gene: TRBV28; clone size: few; D gene: TRBD2; CDR3 protein: CASQTSGRAYEQYF; CDR3 DNA: TGTGCCAGCCAAACTAGCGGGAGGGCCTACGAGCAGTACTTC
J gene: TRBJ2-2; V gene: TRBV6-6; clone size: few; D gene: NA; CDR3 protein: CALGGKASATGELFF; CDR3 DNA: TGTGCCCTTGGGGGGAAGGCTAGCGCCACCGGGGAGCTGTTTTTT
J gene: TRBJ2-2; V gene: TRBV5-1; clone size: NA; D gene: TRBD2; CDR3 protein: CASAPSILAGPTGELFF; CDR3 DNA: TGCGCCAGCGCACCGAGTATACTAGCGGGACCCACCGGGGAGCTGTTTTTT
J gene: TRBJ1-6; V gene: TRBV3-1/TRBV3-2; clone size: NA; D gene: NA; CDR3 protein: CASSPAAGISPLHF; CDR3 DNA: TGTGCCAGCAGCCCCGCAGCGGGGATTTCACCCCTCCACTTT
J gene: TRBJ2-4; V gene: TRBV28; clone size: NA; D gene: TRBD1; CDR3 protein: CATLRLGQGEAKNIQYF; CDR3 DNA: TGTGCCACCCTCAGACTGGGACAGGGGGAGGCCAAAAACATTCAGTACTTC
J gene: TRBJ2-1; V gene: TRBV11-2; clone size: NA; D gene: NA; CDR3 protein: CASSSAQWSMTYNEQFF; CDR3 DNA: TGTGCCAGCAGCTCCGCCCAGTGGTCCATGACCTACAATGAGCAGTTCTTC
J gene: TRBJ2-1; V gene: TRBV19; clone size: NA; D gene: TRBD1; CDR3 protein: CASSAGTASYNEQFF; CDR3 DNA: TGTGCCAGTAGTGCAGGGACAGCCTCCTACAATGAGCAGTTCTTC
J gene: TRBJ1-5; V gene: TRBV28; clone size: NA; D gene: NA; CDR3 protein: CASRPRGARYQPQHF; CDR3 DNA: TGTGCCAGCAGGCCACGGGGGGCGCGGTATCAGCCCCAGCATTTT
J gene: TRBJ2-6; V gene: TRBV6-5; clone size: few; D gene: NA; CDR3 protein: CASSKQLSEVLTF; CDR3 DNA: TGTGCCAGCAGTAAACAGCTGTCTGAAGTCCTGACTTTC
J gene: TRBJ2-3; V gene: TRBV7-3; clone size: NA; D gene: TRBD1; CDR3 protein: CASSPDRGRDTQYF; CDR3 DNA: TGTGCCAGCAGCCCGGACAGGGGACGAGATACGCAGTATTTT
J gene: TRBJ2-3; V gene: TRBV7-9; clone size: once; D gene: NA; CDR3 protein: CASSTTSRAPYTDTQYF; CDR3 DNA: TGTGCCAGCAGCACAACATCGCGGGCACCATACACAGATACGCAGTATTTT
J gene: TRBJ2-7; V gene: TRBV30; clone size: NA; D gene: NA; CDR3 protein: CAWRGQGIYEQYF; CDR3 DNA: TGTGCCTGGAGAGGGCAGGGGATATACGAGCAGTACTTC
J gene: TRBJ2-6; V gene: TRBV29-1; clone size: NA; D gene: NA; CDR3 protein: CSVDPGSSGANVLTF; CDR3 DNA: TGCAGCGTTGATCCTGGTAGCTCTGGGGCCAACGTCCTGACTTTC
J gene: TRBJ2-3; V gene: TRBV7-7; clone size: medium-sized; D gene: TRBD2; CDR3 protein: CASSEGTSGSTDTQYF; CDR3 DNA: TGTGCTAGCAGCGAAGGGACTAGCGGATCCACAGATACGCAGTATTTT
J gene: TRBJ2-1; V gene: TRBV7-3; clone size: NA; D gene: TRBD1; CDR3 protein: CASSLEGGRGNEQFF; CDR3 DNA: TGTGCCAGCAGCTTAGAGGGTGGCAGGGGGAATGAGCAGTTCTTC